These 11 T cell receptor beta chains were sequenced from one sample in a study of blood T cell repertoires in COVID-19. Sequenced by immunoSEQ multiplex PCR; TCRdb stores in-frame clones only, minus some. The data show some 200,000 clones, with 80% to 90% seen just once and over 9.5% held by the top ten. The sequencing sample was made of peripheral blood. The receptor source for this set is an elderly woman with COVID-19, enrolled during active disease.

The CDR3, as DNA: TGTGCCAGCACCGACAGGGGTGAGACCCAGTACTTC. Residues: CASTDRGETQYF. The chain employs TRBV5-6 and TRBJ2-5; 8 bases line up with TRBD1. The CDR3 is 12 amino acids. Unmatched junction bases numbered 3, after V lost 6 bases and J lost 5 bases. CDR1 and CDR2 from the germline V gene are SGHDT and YYEEEE.

CDR3 region: CASSITRDLRAGNTIYF. The DNA of the CDR3 is TGTGCCAGTAGTATAACTCGGGACTTAAGGGCTGGAAACACCATATATTTT. V gene TRBV19 combines with J gene TRBJ1-3; D possibly corresponds to TRBD1 (5 bases). CDR1 and CDR2 (germline): LNHDA, SQIVND (reference sequence). V dropped 2 bases and J dropped 2 bases, with 16 bases sitting between them. The CDR3 spans 17 residues. Full variable domain (missing parts from reference TRBV19 and TRBJ1-3): DGGITQSPKYLFRKEGQNVTLSCEQNLNHDAMYWYRQDPGQGLRLIYYSQIVNDFQKGDIAEGYSVSREKKESFPLTVTSAQKNPTAFYLCASSITRDLRAGNTIYFGEGSWLTVV.

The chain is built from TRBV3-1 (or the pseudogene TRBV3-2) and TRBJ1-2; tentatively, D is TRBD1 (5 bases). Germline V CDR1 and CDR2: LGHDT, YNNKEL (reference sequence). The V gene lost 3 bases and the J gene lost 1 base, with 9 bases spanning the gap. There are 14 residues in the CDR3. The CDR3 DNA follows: TGTGCCAGCAGCCAGGGGACTAATAACTATGGCTACACCTTC. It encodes CASSQGTNNYGYTF.

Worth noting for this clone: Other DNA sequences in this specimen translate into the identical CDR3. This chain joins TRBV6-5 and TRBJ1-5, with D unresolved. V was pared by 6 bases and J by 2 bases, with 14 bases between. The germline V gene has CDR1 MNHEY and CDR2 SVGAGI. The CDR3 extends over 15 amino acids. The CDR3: CASRPGGLGNQPQHF. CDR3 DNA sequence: TGTGCCAGCAGGCCGGGCGGGCTAGGCAATCAGCCCCAGCATTTT.

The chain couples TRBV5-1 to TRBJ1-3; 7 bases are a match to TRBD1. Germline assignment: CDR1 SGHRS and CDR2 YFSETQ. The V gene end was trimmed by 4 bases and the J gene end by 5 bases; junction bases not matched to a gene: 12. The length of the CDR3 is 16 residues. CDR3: CASSDNRGGARNTIYF. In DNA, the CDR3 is TGCGCCAGCAGCGATAACAGGGGTGGTGCGAGAAACACCATATATTTT. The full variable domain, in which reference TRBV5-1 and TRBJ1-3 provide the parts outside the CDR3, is KAGVTQTPRYLIKTRGQQVTLSCSPISGHRSVSWYQQTPGQGLQFLFEYFSETQRNKGNFPGRFSGRQFSNSRSEMNVSTLELGDSALYLCASSDNRGGARNTIYFGEGSWLTVV.

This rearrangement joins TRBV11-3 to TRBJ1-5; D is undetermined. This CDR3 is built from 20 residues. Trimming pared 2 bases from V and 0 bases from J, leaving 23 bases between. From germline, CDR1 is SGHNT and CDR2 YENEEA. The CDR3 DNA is TGTGCCAGCAGCTTAAGAGGGTTGACAATCAGCCCCTATAGCAATCAGCCCCAGCATTTT. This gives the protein CASSLRGLTISPYSNQPQHF.

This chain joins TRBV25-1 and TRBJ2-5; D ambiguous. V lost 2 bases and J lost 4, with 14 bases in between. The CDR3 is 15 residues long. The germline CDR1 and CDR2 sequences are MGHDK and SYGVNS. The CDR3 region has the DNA TGTGCCAGCAGTGAAGGAGAGATGGTATCAGAGACCCAGTACTTC. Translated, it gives CASSEGEMVSETQYF.

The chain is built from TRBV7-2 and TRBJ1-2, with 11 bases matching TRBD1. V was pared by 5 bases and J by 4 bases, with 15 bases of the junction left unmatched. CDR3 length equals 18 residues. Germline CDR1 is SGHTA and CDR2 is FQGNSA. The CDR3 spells CASSRPGQGGGAGYGYTF. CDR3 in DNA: TGTGCCAGCAGCCGCCCGGGACAGGGGGGCGGTGCGGGCTATGGCTACACCTTC. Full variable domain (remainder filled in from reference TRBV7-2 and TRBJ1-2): GAGVSQSPSNKVTEKGKDVELRCDPISGHTALYWYRQSLGQGLEFLIYFQGNSAPDKSGLPSDRFSAERTGGSVSTLTIQRTQQEDSAVYLCASSRPGQGGGAGYGYTFGSGTRLTVV.

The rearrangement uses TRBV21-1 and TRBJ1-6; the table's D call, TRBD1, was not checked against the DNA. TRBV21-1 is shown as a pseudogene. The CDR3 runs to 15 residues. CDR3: CASSPGHRGNSPLHF. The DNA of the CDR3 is TGTGCCAGCAGCCCAGGGCACAGGGGAAACTCACCCCTCCACTTT.

CDR3 nucleotide sequence: TGTGCCAGCAGCTTAGCGCTGGGGGCGGGCAGGCAGCCCCAGCATTTT. Amino acids: CASSLALGAGRQPQHF. This sequence joins TRBV7-2 and TRBJ1-5; tentative D call: TRBD1 (6 bases). Trimming removed 0 bases at V and 7 bases at J, with 16 bases between. This CDR3 has 16 residues. In germline, CDR1 is SGHTA, CDR2 FQGNSA.

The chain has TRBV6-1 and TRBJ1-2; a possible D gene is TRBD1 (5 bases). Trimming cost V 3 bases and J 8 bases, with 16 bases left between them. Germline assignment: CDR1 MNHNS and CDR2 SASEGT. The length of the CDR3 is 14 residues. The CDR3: CASSEGGGSRGYTF. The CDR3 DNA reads TGTGCCAGCAGTGAGGGCGGGGGATCTAGAGGCTACACCTTC.